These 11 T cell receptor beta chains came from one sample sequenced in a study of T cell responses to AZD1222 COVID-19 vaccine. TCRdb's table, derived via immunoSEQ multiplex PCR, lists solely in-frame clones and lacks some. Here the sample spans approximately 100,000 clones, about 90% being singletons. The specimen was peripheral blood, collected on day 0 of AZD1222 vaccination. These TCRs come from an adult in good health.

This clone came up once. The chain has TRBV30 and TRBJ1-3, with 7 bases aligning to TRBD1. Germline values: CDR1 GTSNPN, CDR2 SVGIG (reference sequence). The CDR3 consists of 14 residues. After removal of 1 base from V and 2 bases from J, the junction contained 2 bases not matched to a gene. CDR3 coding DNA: TGTGCCTGGAGTGGAACAGGGGCTGGAAACACCATATATTTT. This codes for CAWSGTGAGNTIYF.

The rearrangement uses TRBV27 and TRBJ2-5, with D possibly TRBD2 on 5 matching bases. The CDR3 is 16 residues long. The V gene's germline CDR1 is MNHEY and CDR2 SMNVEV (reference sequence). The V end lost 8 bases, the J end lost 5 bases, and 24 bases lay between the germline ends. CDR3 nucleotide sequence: TGTGCCAGCCGGGGAGAGGCGGAGAGATTAGGGGAGACCCAGTACTTC. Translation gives CASRGEAERLGETQYF.

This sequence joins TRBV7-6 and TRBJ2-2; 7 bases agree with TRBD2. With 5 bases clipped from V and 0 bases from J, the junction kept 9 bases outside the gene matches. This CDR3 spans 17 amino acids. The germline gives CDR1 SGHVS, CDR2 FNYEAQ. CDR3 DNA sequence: TGTGCCAGCAGCCTACCCCCCCTAGCGGCGAACACCGGGGAGCTGTTTTTT. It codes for CASSLPPLAANTGELFF.

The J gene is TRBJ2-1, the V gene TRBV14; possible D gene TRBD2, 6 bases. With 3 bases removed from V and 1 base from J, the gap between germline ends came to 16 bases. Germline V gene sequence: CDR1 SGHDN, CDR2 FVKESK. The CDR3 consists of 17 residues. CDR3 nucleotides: TGTGCCAGCAGCCAGGGCCTGGGACTCCAATCCTACAATGAGCAGTTCTTC. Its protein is CASSQGLGLQSYNEQFF.

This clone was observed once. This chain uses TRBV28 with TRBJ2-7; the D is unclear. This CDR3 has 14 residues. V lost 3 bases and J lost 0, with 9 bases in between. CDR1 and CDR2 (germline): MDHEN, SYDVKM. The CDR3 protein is CASSLAGFSYEQYF. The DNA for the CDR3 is TGTGCCAGCAGTTTGGCAGGATTCTCCTACGAGCAGTACTTC.

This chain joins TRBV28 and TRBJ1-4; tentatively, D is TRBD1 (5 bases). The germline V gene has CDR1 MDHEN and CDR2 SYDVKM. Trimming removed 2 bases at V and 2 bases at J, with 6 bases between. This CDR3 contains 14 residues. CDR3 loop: CASSLGGTNEKLFF. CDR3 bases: TGTGCCAGCAGTTTAGGGGGTACTAATGAAAAACTGTTTTTT.

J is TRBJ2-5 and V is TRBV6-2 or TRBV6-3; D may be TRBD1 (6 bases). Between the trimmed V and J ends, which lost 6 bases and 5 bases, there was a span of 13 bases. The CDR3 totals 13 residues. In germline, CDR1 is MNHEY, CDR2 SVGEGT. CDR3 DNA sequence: TGTGCCAGCAGCTCCGGGACAATCGAGACCCAGTACTTC. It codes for CASSSGTIETQYF.

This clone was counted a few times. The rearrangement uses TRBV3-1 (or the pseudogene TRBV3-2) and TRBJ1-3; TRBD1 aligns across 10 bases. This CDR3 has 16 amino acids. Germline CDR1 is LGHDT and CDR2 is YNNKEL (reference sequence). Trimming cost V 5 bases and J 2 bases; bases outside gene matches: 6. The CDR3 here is CASSDRGRFPGNTIYF. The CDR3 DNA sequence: TGTGCCAGCAGCGACAGGGGGCGCTTTCCTGGAAACACCATATATTTT.

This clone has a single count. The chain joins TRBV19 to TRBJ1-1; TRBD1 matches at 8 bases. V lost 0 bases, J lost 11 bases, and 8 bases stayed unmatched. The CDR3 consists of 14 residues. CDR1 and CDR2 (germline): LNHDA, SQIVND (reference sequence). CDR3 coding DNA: TGTGCCAGTAGTATAGAATCAGGGGGCTCTGCGGCTTTCTTT. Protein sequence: CASSIESGGSAAFF. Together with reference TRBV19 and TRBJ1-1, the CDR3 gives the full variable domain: DGGITQSPKYLFRKEGQNVTLSCEQNLNHDAMYWYRQDPGQGLRLIYYSQIVNDFQKGDIAEGYSVSREKKESFPLTVTSAQKNPTAFYLCASSIESGGSAAFFGQGTRLTVV.

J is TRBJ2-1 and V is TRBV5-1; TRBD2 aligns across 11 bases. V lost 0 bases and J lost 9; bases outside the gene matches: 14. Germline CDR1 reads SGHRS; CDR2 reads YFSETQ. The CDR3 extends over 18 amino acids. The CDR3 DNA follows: TGCGCCAGCAGCTTGGAAGGCGGGACTAGCGGACATAGAGGTGAGCAGTTCTTC. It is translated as CASSLEGGTSGHRGEQFF.

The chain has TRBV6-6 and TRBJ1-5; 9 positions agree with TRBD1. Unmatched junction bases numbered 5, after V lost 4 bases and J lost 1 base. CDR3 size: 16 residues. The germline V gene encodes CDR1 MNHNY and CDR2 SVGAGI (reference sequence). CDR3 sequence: CASSFYGQGSNQPQHF. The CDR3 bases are TGTGCCAGCAGTTTCTATGGACAGGGGAGCAATCAGCCCCAGCATTTT.